This TCR beta chain comes out of a study of regulatory T cells in long-lasting Graves disease. The V gene's germline CDR1 is MGHRA and CDR2 YSYEKL. V lost 3 bases, J lost 7 bases, and 10 bases lay in between. There are 14 residues in the CDR3. Time point given: newly diagnosed GD, antithyroid drugs for less than 3 months. PBMC RNA was the source of the TCR library. Diagnoses of Graves' disease were made by American Thyroid Association guidelines. Researchers made TCR beta libraries by using iRepertoire HTBI primers and running Arm-PCR on CDR3 regions. MiXCR, applied by TCRdb to the multiplex PCR reads, yields one record per CDR3 protein. The sample carries approximately 470,000 distinct CDR3 sequences, about 17% recorded once. These data were also filed under a second study, of T cells in Graves' hyperthyroidism and ophthalmopathy.

The genes are TRBV4-1 and TRBJ1-6; D gene uncertain. The sequence was collected from a man aged 35-49 years with Graves disease. Source: peripheral blood mononuclear cells (PBMCs), taken at new diagnosis, from a patient treated with antithyroid drugs. The CDR3 nucleotides are TGCGCCAGCAGCCAGGCGGACCTAAATTCACCCCTCCACTTT. It codes for CASSQADLNSPLHF.